This TCR beta chain appears in the sequencing data of a study of siplizumab effects on memory and regulatory T cells. Trimming removed 3 bases from V and 7 bases from J, with 16 bases in between. In germline, CDR1 is LNHDA, CDR2 SQIVND (reference sequence). The CDR3 length is 15 residues. Study-level points and caveats: Confirmation that proliferating Tregs from siplizumab cultures had suppressive function was not obtained.

With regard to this clone: Its antigen is unidentified.

Data came from immunoSEQ multiplex PCR; TCRdb stores just in-frame clones and leaves some out. The data show around 100,000 clones, with 90% to 95% seen just once and approximately 0.61% held by the top ten. This sequence originates from a human donor in good health. Specimen: Tregs sorted from blood. V and J are TRBV19 and TRBJ1-5; D not resolved. CDR3 protein: CASSIGQQRNQPQHF. The CDR3 region has the DNA TGTGCCAGTAGTATCGGGCAGCAGAGGAACCAGCCCCAGCATTTT.